This entry features one TCR beta chain sequence. Antigen unknown. This entry is derived from a study of cytomegalovirus exposure and HLA in healthy donors. Study-wide results and limits: Most TCR sequences were rare, but some public TCRs occurred in many donors.

From the roughly 120-subject validation cohort, which was separate from the roughly 710-subject first cohort, the donors were drawn. CDR1 is SGHDN, CDR2 FVKESK, per germline. After removal of 4 bases from V and 4 bases from J, the junction contained 4 bases not matched to a gene. This CDR3 region has 15 residues. Assay used: immunoSEQ multiplex PCR; TCRdb lists only in-frame clones, some missing. The sample holds 150,000 to 200,000 clones, under 90% seen once. The receptor was derived from a woman aged 18-35 years in good health and CMV-seropositive. Sequencing was done on a sample of PBMCs. V gene TRBV14 combines with J gene TRBJ2-1; 10 bases fit TRBD1. CDR3: CASSLGTGAYNEQFF. CDR3 DNA: TGTGCCAGCAGCCTTGGGACAGGGGCGTACAATGAGCAGTTCTTC.